The 23 T cell receptor beta chains presented below share a single source sample, sequenced in a study of radiotherapy plus CTLA-4 blockade in lung cancer. TCRdb's copy holds only in-frame clones and misses some; the assay was immunoSEQ multiplex PCR. The sample includes tens of thousands of clones, 85% to 90% seen only once; the top ten take 15% to 20%. The source material was peripheral blood, sampled from a patient treated with radiotherapy plus ipilimumab. These TCRs come from a human donor with non-small cell lung cancer that progressed on radiotherapy plus ipilimumab.

The CDR3 nucleotides are TGTGCCAGCAGCCCTAGCGCACTAGCGGGGTACACCGGGGAGCTGTTTTTT. It codes for CASSPSALAGYTGELFF. The chain couples TRBV7-2 to TRBJ2-2; TRBD2 aligns across 10 bases. The CDR3 is 17 residues long. V lost 5 bases and J lost 3; bases outside the gene matches: 9. Germline CDR1 is SGHTA and CDR2 is FQGNSA.

The genes are TRBV2 and TRBJ2-4; 7 nucleotides line up with TRBD1. The CDR3 runs to 12 residues. Germline-derived CDR1 and CDR2 are SNHLY and FYNNEI. The V gene end was trimmed by 3 bases and the J gene end by 9 bases; junction bases not matched to a gene: 2. CDR3 sequence: CASSEDRTIQYF. In DNA form, the CDR3 reads TGTGCCAGCAGTGAGGACAGGACCATTCAGTACTTC. The variable domain in full, with the rest retrieved from reference TRBV2 and TRBJ2-4, is EPEVTQTPSHQVTQMGQEVILRCVPISNHLYFYWYRQILGQKVEFLVSFYNNEISEKSEIFDDQFSVERPDGSNFTLKIRSTKLEDSAMYFCASSEDRTIQYFGAGTRLSVL.

This clone occurred a few times. This chain connects TRBV11-1 to TRBJ2-7; TRBD1 agrees at 9 bases. With 4 bases clipped from V and 6 bases from J, the junction kept 10 bases outside the gene matches. The CDR3 covers 15 residues. From germline, CDR1 is SGHAT and CDR2 FQDESV (reference sequence). CDR3 DNA: TGTGCCAGCAGCTGGGGTCCGGGACAGGGCGGCGAGCAGTACTTC. Translating it yields CASSWGPGQGGEQYF.

J is TRBJ2-1 and V is TRBV7-3; 9 bases align to TRBD1. The CDR3 is 15 amino acids. Trimming removed 4 bases from V and 4 bases from J; junction bases left unmatched: 5. CDR1 and CDR2 (germline): SGHTA, FQGTGA. The CDR3 loop reads CASSSGTGRYNEQFF. CDR3 nucleotides: TGTGCCAGCAGCTCGGGGACAGGGAGGTACAATGAGCAGTTCTTC. Full variable domain (remainder filled in from reference TRBV7-3 and TRBJ2-1): GAGVSQTPSNKVTEKGKYVELRCDPISGHTALYWYRQSLGQGPEFLIYFQGTGAADDSGLPNDRFFAVRPEGSVSTLKIQRTERGDSAVYLCASSSGTGRYNEQFFGPGTRLTVL.

V and J are TRBV18 and TRBJ2-7, with 8 bases matching TRBD1. This CDR3 comprises 15 residues. Losses at the gene ends were 4 bases for V and 5 bases for J; bases not matched to a gene: 10. The V gene's germline CDR1 is KGHSH and CDR2 LQKENI. The CDR3 DNA reads as TGTGCCAGCTCACTCACGACAGGGGCCATGGACGAGCAGTACTTC. This sequence encodes CASSLTTGAMDEQYF.

The rearrangement joins TRBV20-1 to TRBJ2-7, with no clear D. V was clipped by 5 bases and J by 6 bases, with 11 bases between them. The CDR3 length is 11 residues. Germline CDR1 is DFQATT and CDR2 is SNEGSKA (reference sequence). CDR3 DNA sequence: TGCAGTGCTCCGACCTTCGCCGAGCAGTACTTC. Translated: CSAPTFAEQYF.

The J gene is TRBJ1-2, the V gene TRBV25-1; D gene ambiguous. The V gene lost 4 bases and the J gene lost 8 bases, with 11 bases spanning the gap. Germline lookup yields CDR1 MGHDK and CDR2 SYGVNS. The CDR3 is made up of 12 amino acids. CDR3 amino acids: CASSGGIGGYTF. CDR3 sequence (DNA): TGTGCCAGCAGTGGAGGGATAGGGGGCTACACCTTC.

This clone has a single count. The J gene is TRBJ1-5, the V gene TRBV7-9, with TRBD1 identical over 8 bases. The trim removed 5 bases at V and 2 bases at J, leaving 5 bases unmatched. CDR1 is SEHNR, CDR2 FQNEAQ, per germline (reference sequence). The CDR3 is 15 residues long. CDR3 protein: CASSLDRGGNQPQHF. DNA for the CDR3: TGTGCCAGCAGCCTAGACAGGGGCGGCAATCAGCCCCAGCATTTT.

This clone was observed once. The V call is TRBV9, the J call TRBJ2-7, with TRBD1 matching over 8 bases. Germline CDR1 reads SGDLS; CDR2 reads YYNGEE. After removal of 3 bases from V and 5 bases from J, the junction contained 10 bases not matched to a gene. There are 15 residues in the CDR3. The CDR3 here is CASSAEDRALHEQYF. In DNA, the CDR3 is TGTGCCAGCAGCGCCGAGGACAGGGCCTTACACGAGCAGTACTTC.

This chain uses TRBV4-2 with TRBJ2-2, with D unresolved. Trimming removed 4 bases from V and 4 bases from J, with 13 bases in between. The CDR3 covers 15 residues. Germline V gene lookup returns CDR1 LGHNA and CDR2 YNFKEQ. The CDR3 protein is CASSPSRSFTGELFF. The CDR3 bases are TGTGCCAGCAGCCCCTCACGGTCCTTCACCGGGGAGCTGTTTTTT.

This sequence joins TRBV5-6 and TRBJ1-4; 7 bases align to TRBD1. CDR1 and CDR2 from the germline V gene are SGHDT and YYEEEE. The CDR3 spans 14 residues. The V and J ends lost 0 bases and 10 bases, in that order; junction bases with no gene match: 6. The CDR3 nucleotides read TGTGCCAGCAGCTTGGACAGGGGTTTTGGAAAACTGTTTTTT. This codes for CASSLDRGFGKLFF. The full variable domain, rest sourced from reference TRBV5-6 and TRBJ1-4, is DAGVTQSPTHLIKTRGQQVTLRCSPKSGHDTVSWYQQALGQGPQFIFQYYEEEERQRGNFPDRFSGHQFPNYSSELNVNALLLGDSALYLCASSLDRGFGKLFFGSGTQLSVL.

This clone was counted a few times. CDR3 sequence reads: CAWKKTGAYEKLFF. The CDR3 DNA reads as TGTGCCTGGAAAAAGACAGGAGCTTATGAAAAACTGTTTTTT. The chain employs TRBV30 and TRBJ1-4, with TRBD1 as a possible D gene (6 bases). V lost 4 bases and J 6 bases, leaving 15 bases between the germline ends. CDR3 length equals 14 residues. CDR1 GTSNPN and CDR2 SVGIG come from the germline V gene (reference sequence).

The V and J genes are TRBV19 and TRBJ2-7; 7 nucleotides agree with TRBD2. This CDR3 contains 12 residues. The trim removed 8 bases at V and 4 bases at J, leaving 5 bases unmatched. Germline V lookup: CDR1 LNHDA, CDR2 SQIVND (reference sequence). CDR3 amino acids: CASSRGGYEQYF. The DNA of the CDR3 is TGTGCCAGTTCACGGGGAGGGTACGAGCAGTACTTC.

The J gene is TRBJ1-5, the V gene TRBV6-5; TRBD1 might be the D (5 bases). V dropped 6 bases and J dropped 1 base, with 13 bases sitting between them. The germline V gene encodes CDR1 MNHEY and CDR2 SVGAGI. The length of the CDR3 is 15 residues. The CDR3, as DNA: TGTGCCAGCAGCCCAGGACACGGGAGCAATCAGCCCCAGCATTTT. Protein product: CASSPGHGSNQPQHF.

The chain employs TRBV19 and TRBJ1-5; TRBD1 agrees at 8 bases. V shed 6 bases and J 1 base; nucleotides not matched to a gene: 8. Germline V gene data show CDR1 as LNHDA and CDR2 as SQIVND (reference sequence). The CDR3 length is 16 residues. The CDR3 reads CASSPRGQGSNQPQHF. DNA for the CDR3: TGTGCCAGTAGCCCCCGTGGACAGGGAAGCAATCAGCCCCAGCATTTT.

This sequence joins TRBV19 and TRBJ2-2; the match to TRBD1 covers 8 bases. The germline CDR1 and CDR2 sequences are LNHDA and SQIVND (reference sequence). The CDR3 covers 17 residues. J lost 1 base, V lost 5 bases, and 9 bases had no gene match. CDR3 sequence reads: CASSLAGGSLNTGELFF. DNA of the CDR3: TGTGCCAGTAGTCTGGCAGGGGGCAGTTTGAACACCGGGGAGCTGTTTTTT. Looking up the rest from reference TRBV19 and TRBJ2-2 gives the full variable domain: DGGITQSPKYLFRKEGQNVTLSCEQNLNHDAMYWYRQDPGQGLRLIYYSQIVNDFQKGDIAEGYSVSREKKESFPLTVTSAQKNPTAFYLCASSLAGGSLNTGELFFGEGSRLTVL.

The gene calls are TRBV5-1 and TRBJ1-1; TRBD1 might be the D (5 bases). This CDR3 spans 15 amino acids. Germline-derived CDR1 and CDR2 are SGHRS and YFSETQ. The V and J ends lost 4 bases and 1 base respectively, with 14 bases between them. Written as DNA, the CDR3 is TGCGCCAGCAGCGGGGAGGGGTTACCGAACACTGAAGCTTTCTTT. This gives the protein CASSGEGLPNTEAFF.

This chain links TRBV19 with TRBJ2-5; 8 bases map to TRBD1. The J call could be wrong; TRBJ2-7 is a better fit for the DNA end. Germline lookup yields CDR1 LNHDA and CDR2 SQIVND (reference sequence). The CDR3 extends over 14 amino acids. The CDR3 nucleotides are TGTGCCAGTAGTATCGCAGGGGGCAACTACGAGCAGTACTTC. This encodes CASSIAGGNYEQYF.

The CDR3 DNA sequence: TGTGCCAGCACCGCGTCGAACACTGAAGCTTTCTTT. Protein product: CASTASNTEAFF. The chain carries TRBV6-6 and TRBJ1-1, with D unclear. Germline V gene data show CDR1 as MNHNY and CDR2 as SVGAGI (reference sequence). Trimming cost V 7 bases and J 1 base, with 7 bases left between them. This CDR3 region has 12 residues.

This clone came up a few times. This chain uses TRBV6-1 with TRBJ1-3, with D hard to call. V gave up 2 bases and J gave up 6 bases, with 8 bases separating them. CDR1 and CDR2 (germline): MNHNS, SASEGT. The CDR3 has 13 residues. CDR3 nucleotides: TGTGCCAGCAGTGAAAGGACGGAAAACACCATATATTTT. This translates into CASSERTENTIYF.

For this clone: This sample includes further DNA sequences coding for the same CDR3. The gene calls are TRBV7-9 and TRBJ1-4, with no clear D. The V gene lost 1 base and the J gene lost 4 bases, with 4 bases spanning the gap. The germline V gene has CDR1 SEHNR and CDR2 FQNEAQ (reference sequence). The CDR3 covers 13 residues. The CDR3 loop is CASSLESNEKLFF. The CDR3 DNA sequence: TGTGCCAGCAGCTTAGAGAGTAATGAAAAACTGTTTTTT. The variable domain in full, with the rest retrieved from reference TRBV7-9 and TRBJ1-4, is DTGVSQNPRHKITKRGQNVTFRCDPISEHNRLYWYRQTLGQGPEFLTYFQNEAQLEKSRLLSDRFSAERPKGSFSTLEIQRTEQGDSAMYLCASSLESNEKLFFGSGTQLSVL.

This clone was counted only a few times. The chain has TRBV10-3 and TRBJ2-7; possible D gene TRBD2, 5 bases. Germline-derived CDR1 and CDR2 are ENHRY and SYGVKD. This CDR3 is 14 amino acids long. Trimming shortened V by 5 bases and J by 2 bases, and 13 bases separated the two germline ends. This CDR3 is CAISQASRTYEQYF. The CDR3 nucleotides read TGTGCCATCAGTCAAGCTAGCCGAACCTACGAGCAGTACTTC.

By proportion, this clone is medium-sized. This CDR3 is CASSDPGGADYGYTF. For the CDR3, the DNA is TGTGCCAGCAGCGACCCAGGGGGGGCGGACTATGGCTACACCTTC. The rearrangement links TRBV9 to TRBJ1-2; 7 bases map to TRBD1. Per the germline V gene, CDR1 is SGDLS and CDR2 is YYNGEE. V gave up 3 bases and J gave up 3 bases; unmatched junction bases: 8. The CDR3 consists of 15 residues.